Listed below are T cell receptor beta chains from one sample, sequenced in a study of human T cells and chemical hapten exposure. TCRdb independently ran MiXCR on the RACE reads; one entry per CDR3 protein. This table has some 360,000 distinct CDR3 sequences, roughly 5% appearing once. Here the sequenced sample was whole blood, taken in connection with sensitization to the hapten diphenylcyclopropenone (DPC). The receptor source for this set is a woman in her forties or fifties with alopecia areata. Some clones in this sample may be carry-over from other donors' samples. CDR3s include the opening cysteine and the closing phenylalanine or tryptophan. Each record gives: D gene, J gene, clone size, V gene, CDR3 length, CDR3 DNA, CDR3 protein. D genes are given only for firm matches. Clone size appears in some rows only: once, few, many, or a class for an expanded clone.

NA	TRBJ2-7	many	TRBV6-2/TRBV6-3	13	TGTGCCAGCAGTGTGGTAGGCTCCTACGAGCAGTACTTC	CASSVVGSYEQYF
NA	TRBJ2-3	NA	TRBV29-1	11	TGCAGCCCCCGGCGGGGAGATACGCAGTATTTT	CSPRRGDTQYF
TRBD2	TRBJ2-1	many	TRBV28	14	TGTGCCAGCAGTTTTATCGGGGGGGACAATGAGCAGTTCTTC	CASSFIGGDNEQFF
NA	TRBJ2-6	many	TRBV24-1	15	TGTGCCACCAGTGATCGGACCCCTGGGGCCAACGTCCTGACTTTC	CATSDRTPGANVLTF
NA	TRBJ2-1	many	TRBV7-8	13	TGTGCCAGCAGCTTAGGGACTACCAATGAGCAGTTCTTC	CASSLGTTNEQFF
NA	TRBJ2-7	many	TRBV5-1	13	TGCGCCAGCAGCTTGAACAGGGTCTACGAGCAGTACTTC	CASSLNRVYEQYF
TRBD1	TRBJ2-7	many	TRBV2	15	TGTGCCAGCAGTCATCGGGACAGGGGTGTCCACGAGCAGTACTTC	CASSHRDRGVHEQYF
NA	TRBJ2-7	NA	TRBV3-1	16	TGTGCCAGCAGCCAAAACAGACGGAGGGCGGCCTACGAGCAGTACTTC	CASSQNRRRAAYEQYF
NA	TRBJ1-1	few	TRBV29-1	11	TGCAGCGTTTGGGAAGGGAATGAAGCTTTCTTT	CSVWEGNEAFF
NA	TRBJ2-6	many	TRBV28	14	TGTGCCAGCAGTGCGGTAACTGGGGCCAACGTCCTGACTTTC	CASSAVTGANVLTF
NA	TRBJ2-7	many	TRBV12-3/TRBV12-4	13	TGTGCCAGCAGTTTCGGTGTTTCATACGAGCAGTACTTC	CASSFGVSYEQYF
NA	TRBJ2-7	many	TRBV29-1	11	TGCAGCGTTGGGATCGGGGGCGAGCAGTACTTC	CSVGIGGEQYF
NA	TRBJ1-2	few	TRBV7-9	14	TGTGCCAGCAGCTTTCGCGGCCAACCCTATGGCTACACCTTC	CASSFRGQPYGYTF
NA	TRBJ2-4	many	TRBV28	14	TGTGCCAGCAGTGGACAGACCCTTAAGAACATTCAGTACTTC	CASSGQTLKNIQYF
NA	TRBJ2-5	many	TRBV7-7	13	TGTGCCAGCAGCCGGGGCCCGGGGGAGACCCAGTACTTC	CASSRGPGETQYF
TRBD2	TRBJ2-1	many	TRBV12-3/TRBV12-4	18	TGTGCCAGCAGTCGAGGAGGTCGGATTAGCGGGTCCTACAATGAGCAGTTCTTC	CASSRGGRISGSYNEQFF
NA	TRBJ1-1	few	TRBV24-1	13	TGTGCCAGCCCTCGTTGTAGGGACACTGAAGCTTTCTTT	CASPRCRDTEAFF
NA	TRBJ2-1	many	TRBV29-1	13	TGCAGCGTTGAAAAGAGCTCCTACAATGAGCAGTTCTTC	CSVEKSSYNEQFF
NA	TRBJ2-3	few	TRBV29-1	15	TGCAGCGTTACGGTGACAGGAGCTAGCACAGATACGCAGTATTTT	CSVTVTGASTDTQYF
NA	TRBJ2-1	many	TRBV28	13	TGTGCCAGCAGTTTATTAGGTCGGCAGGGTTACTTCTTC	CASSLLGRQGYFF
TRBD1	TRBJ2-7	few	TRBV4-1	14	TGCGCCAGCAGCTTCGGAAACAGGGGCTACGAGCAGTACTTC	CASSFGNRGYEQYF
TRBD1	TRBJ2-5	many	TRBV29-1	15	TGCAGCGTCATGAAGACAGGGGGCCAACAAGAGACCCAGTACTTC	CSVMKTGGQQETQYF
NA	TRBJ1-1	few	TRBV7-9	13	TGTGCCAGCAGCGGGGGCGGGCAGTATGAAGCTTTCTTT	CASSGGGQYEAFF
NA	TRBJ2-2	many	TRBV29-1	12	TGCAGCGTTGTCGGCCTCACCGGGGAGCTGTTTTTT	CSVVGLTGELFF
TRBD1	TRBJ2-7	NA	TRBV20-1	14	TGCAGTGCTGGGTCCGGGACAGGGGCCTACGAGCAGTACTTC	CSAGSGTGAYEQYF
TRBD2	TRBJ2-1	NA	TRBV6-5	15	TGTGCCAGCAGCTTCCCCGCGGGAGCTTACAGCGAGCAGTTCTTC	CASSFPAGAYSEQFF
TRBD2	TRBJ2-1	many	TRBV28	12	TGTGCCAGCAGCCCTGGACTAGCGGGAGTCAGGTTC	CASSPGLAGVRF
TRBD1	TRBJ2-7	many	TRBV28	14	TGTGCCAGCAGTTCGGGGGACAGGGCCTACGAGCAGTACTTC	CASSSGDRAYEQYF
TRBD2	TRBJ2-6	NA	TRBV5-4	17	TGTGCCAGCAGCCCGGCGGGGGGCTTGGCTGGGGCCAACGTCCTGACTTTC	CASSPAGGLAGANVLTF
NA	TRBJ2-3	NA	TRBV9	15	TGTGCCAGCAGCGTAGGGACAGTTGGGGCAGATACGCAGTATTTT	CASSVGTVGADTQYF